This T cell receptor (beta chain) was sequenced in a study of breast tumors, draining lymph nodes, adjacent tissues. With regard to this clonotype: No antigen is known for it. One end of the junction fails to match germline, which may point to a read error.

From germline, CDR1 is GTSNPN and CDR2 SVGIG (reference sequence). The CDR3 runs to 12 residues. A single record per CDR3 protein comes from TCRdb applying MiXCR to the multiplex PCR reads. The sample contains approximately 88,000 distinct CDR3 sequences, around 30% of which appear only once. The study, taken as a whole, reports: Tumors had less TCR diversity than lymph nodes, more than nontumor tissue. Tumor T cell lymph node origin was a supported hypothesis, not proven.

Breast cancer patients provided tissue from their axillary draining lymph nodes. The chain couples TRBV30 to TRBJ1-4, with a tentative D call TRBD1 (5 bases). The sequenced sample consisted of axillary lymph node tissue. This TCR was sampled from a female donor with breast cancer. Some clones in this sample may be carry-over from other donors' samples. This CDR3 reads CASPLGGEKLVF. The CDR3 nucleotides read TGTGCCTCCCCTCTTGGGGGGGAAAAACTGGTTTTT.